Listed here are 26 T cell receptor beta chains from one sample, sequenced in a study of shared clonotypes between healthy human individuals. Sequenced by immunoSEQ multiplex PCR; TCRdb stores in-frame clones only, minus some. The sample has over 2 million clones; 95% are singletons. Sample: naive CD4+ T cells sorted from blood. Noted subset: CD45RA+ positively selected. These TCRs come from a man between 18 and 29 years old in good health.

V gene TRBV4-1 combines with J gene TRBJ2-1; 10 bases agree with TRBD2. V dropped 0 bases and J dropped 0; count of bases not matched to a gene: 2. This CDR3 comprises 17 residues. Per the germline V gene, CDR1 is MGHRA and CDR2 is YSYEKL. The CDR3 loop reads CASSQEPSGSSYNEQFF. CDR3 in DNA: TGCGCCAGCAGCCAAGAGCCTAGCGGGAGCTCCTACAATGAGCAGTTCTTC.

The count of this clone is one. V usage is TRBV4-1 and J usage is TRBJ2-3; the match to TRBD2 covers 9 bases. The CDR3 totals 17 residues. In germline, CDR1 is MGHRA, CDR2 YSYEKL. V lost 1 base to trimming and J lost 7 bases; unmatched junction nucleotides: 12. This chain's CDR3 is CASSQAGSGTSKYTQYF. The DNA for the CDR3 is TGCGCCAGCAGCCAAGCGGGCTCCGGGACTAGCAAATATACGCAGTATTTT.

The J gene is TRBJ2-2, the V gene TRBV27; 7 bases are shared with TRBD1. CDR3 length: 15 amino acids. CDR1 and CDR2 (germline): MNHEY, SMNVEV (reference sequence). Trimming took 4 bases from V and 5 from J; bases not matched to a gene: 7. The CDR3 bases are TGTGCCAGCAGTTGGGGACAGACTACAACCGGGGAGCTGTTTTTT. Amino acid sequence: CASSWGQTTTGELFF.

This rearrangement joins TRBV9 to TRBJ2-3; 12 positions match TRBD2. CDR3 size: 16 residues. CDR1 is SGDLS and CDR2 is YYNGEE in the germline V gene. V shed 3 bases and J 6 bases; nucleotides not matched to a gene: 8. The CDR3 coding sequence is TGTGCCAGCAGCGCTTACACTAGCGGGAGGCCTGATACGCAGTATTTT. Protein sequence: CASSAYTSGRPDTQYF.

J is TRBJ2-1 and V is TRBV7-2; 7 bases match TRBD2. This CDR3 contains 14 residues. The trim removed 7 bases at V and 5 bases at J, leaving 8 bases unmatched. From germline, CDR1 is SGHTA and CDR2 FQGNSA. In DNA, the CDR3 is TGTGCCAGCAACTGGGGGGGACTGAACAATGAGCAGTTCTTC. Its protein is CASNWGGLNNEQFF.

J is TRBJ2-5 and V is TRBV27, with TRBD1 identical over 8 bases. Per germline, CDR1 MNHEY and CDR2 SMNVEV (reference sequence). J gave up 1 base and V 5 bases, and 6 bases lay outside the gene matches. The CDR3 is 15 amino acids. CDR3 DNA: TGTGCCAGCAGTCTTACAGGGGGAATCCAAGAGACCCAGTACTTC. The encoded protein is CASSLTGGIQETQYF.

V is TRBV10-3 and J is TRBJ1-1; D unresolved. V was shortened by 0 bases and J by 7 bases, with 6 bases between the two germline ends. Germline lookup yields CDR1 ENHRY and CDR2 SYGVKD. This CDR3 spans 12 amino acids. This CDR3 is CAISESGYEAFF. For the CDR3, the DNA is TGTGCCATCAGTGAGTCCGGATATGAAGCTTTCTTT.

The chain is built from TRBV6-6 and TRBJ2-7; D ambiguous. This CDR3 comprises 15 residues. Germline V gene lookup returns CDR1 MNHNY and CDR2 SVGAGI (reference sequence). V was clipped by 8 bases and J by 0 bases, with 17 bases between them. The CDR3 nucleotides are TGTGCCAGCCAACGAGGCCGTGATGTCTCCTACGAGCAGTACTTC. Residues: CASQRGRDVSYEQYF.

CDR3 bases: TGTGCCAGCAACGACAGGCGTGGTCAGCCCCAGCATTTT. This codes for CASNDRRGQPQHF. This chain joins TRBV2 and TRBJ1-5, with a tentative D call TRBD1 (6 bases). Per germline, CDR1 SNHLY and CDR2 FYNNEI. Between the trimmed V and J ends, which lost 7 bases and 6 bases, there was a span of 13 bases. The CDR3 length is 13 residues.

V usage is TRBV2 and J usage is TRBJ1-2; TRBD1 agrees at 7 bases. The CDR3 has 16 residues. Germline V gene data show CDR1 as SNHLY and CDR2 as FYNNEI. Trimming took 9 bases from V and 2 from J; bases not matched to a gene: 15. The DNA of the CDR3 is TGTGCCAGTACCACGACTTGGACAGGCGAAAACTATGGCTACACCTTC. This gives the protein CASTTTWTGENYGYTF.

The V gene is TRBV30, the J gene TRBJ2-7; possible D gene TRBD1, 5 bases. The CDR3 contains 11 residues. CDR1 is GTSNPN, CDR2 SVGIG, per germline (reference sequence). Deletions cut 0 bases from V and 8 bases from J, with 8 bases between. As DNA, the CDR3 is TGTGCCTGGAGTGTAACAGGCCAGCAGTACTTC. Translated: CAWSVTGQQYF.

This clone appeared many times. The CDR3 sequence is CASSFSAGAAKNIQYF. CDR3 sequence (DNA): TGTGCCAGCAGCTTCTCCGCGGGCGCGGCCAAAAACATTCAGTACTTC. This chain links TRBV7-9 with TRBJ2-4; TRBD2 might be the D (5 bases). CDR3 length equals 16 residues. V shed 3 bases and J shed 1 base, with 13 bases lying between them. CDR1 and CDR2 from the germline V gene are SEHNR and FQNEAQ (reference sequence). Combining the CDR3 with reference TRBV7-9 and TRBJ2-4 gives the whole variable domain DTGVSQNPRHKITKRGQNVTFRCDPISEHNRLYWYRQTLGQGPEFLTYFQNEAQLEKSRLLSDRFSAERPKGSFSTLEIQRTEQGDSAMYLCASSFSAGAAKNIQYFGAGTRLSVL.

Only one count was recorded for this clone. This chain connects TRBV6-5 to TRBJ2-5; weak D call: TRBD1 (6 bases). This CDR3 contains 15 residues. Trimming took 0 bases from V and 5 from J, leaving 13 bases between them. The germline gives CDR1 MNHEY, CDR2 SVGAGI. This chain's CDR3 is CASSYSGGGSETQYF. As DNA, the CDR3 is TGTGCCAGCAGTTACTCAGGGGGTGGGAGCGAGACCCAGTACTTC.

Of note for this clone: Other DNA sequences in this specimen translate into the identical CDR3. The chain links TRBV5-1 to TRBJ2-3; 10 nucleotides align to TRBD1. CDR1 is SGHRS, CDR2 YFSETQ, per germline. The CDR3 is 16 residues long. The V and J ends lost 2 bases and 3 bases, in that order; junction bases with no gene match: 6. CDR3 in amino acids: CASSLGQGVGTDTQYF. CDR3 DNA: TGCGCCAGCAGCTTAGGACAGGGGGTAGGGACAGATACGCAGTATTTT.

CDR3 DNA sequence: TGTGCCAGCAGGAGGGACAGATATAGCAATCAGCCCCAGCATTTT. Translating gives CASRRDRYSNQPQHF. This chain joins TRBV6-6 and TRBJ1-5; 7 nucleotides agree with TRBD1. The CDR3 is 15 residues long. Trimming took 6 bases from V and 0 from J; bases not matched to a gene: 5. Per the germline V gene, CDR1 is MNHNY and CDR2 is SVGAGI (reference sequence).

The chain couples TRBV7-2 to TRBJ1-5, with D possibly TRBD1 on 5 matching bases. Per germline, CDR1 SGHTA and CDR2 FQGNSA. This CDR3 is built from 13 residues. Trimming took 5 bases from V and 9 from J, leaving 14 bases between them. The CDR3 DNA reads TGTGCCAGCAGCCTAGGGGACGGGCGGCCCCAGCATTTT. The encoded protein is CASSLGDGRPQHF.

The rearrangement uses TRBV18 and TRBJ2-5, with a possible D match to TRBD2 (7 bases). CDR3 length: 15 amino acids. The germline CDR1 and CDR2 sequences are KGHSH and LQKENI. The V end lost 1 base, the J end lost 0 bases, and 9 bases lay between the germline ends. The CDR3 region has the DNA TGTGCCAGCTCACCACGCGGGGGCTACCAAGAGACCCAGTACTTC. Translating it yields CASSPRGGYQETQYF.

The CDR3 bases are TGTGCCTGGAGTGGTGCTCTAAATTCACCCCTCCACTTT. Its translation is CAWSGALNSPLHF. The chain joins TRBV30 to TRBJ1-6; D gene uncertain. Germline CDR1 and CDR2: GTSNPN and SVGIG (reference sequence). The CDR3 has 13 amino acids. V shed 1 base and J shed 7 bases, with 8 bases lying between them. Complete variable domain (other parts from reference TRBV30 and TRBJ1-6): SQTIHQWPATLVQPVGSPLSLECTVEGTSNPNLYWYRQAAGRGLQLLFYSVGIGQISSEVPQNLSASRPQDRQFILSSKKLLLSDSGFYLCAWSGALNSPLHFGNGTRLTVT.

The V call is TRBV7-2, the J call TRBJ2-7; no clear D. The CDR3 has 11 residues. V lost 4 bases, J lost 4 bases, and 5 bases lay in between. Germline V gene lookup returns CDR1 SGHTA and CDR2 FQGNSA. The CDR3 nucleotides are TGTGCCAGCAGCTCCCAATACGAGCAGTACTTC. This translates into CASSSQYEQYF.

The chain links TRBV7-2 to TRBJ2-3; 14 bases are shared with TRBD2. With V trimmed by 3 bases and J by 3 bases, 11 bases remained unmatched. The CDR3 spans 19 residues. CDR1 is SGHTA, CDR2 FQGNSA, per germline. CDR3 coding DNA: TGTGCCAGCAGCTTTACCGGGACTAGCGGGAGCGCCGGGACAGATACGCAGTATTTT. Translating it yields CASSFTGTSGSAGTDTQYF. Filled out from reference TRBV7-2 and TRBJ2-3, the complete variable domain reads GAGVSQSPSNKVTEKGKDVELRCDPISGHTALYWYRQSLGQGLEFLIYFQGNSAPDKSGLPSDRFSAERTGGSVSTLTIQRTQQEDSAVYLCASSFTGTSGSAGTDTQYFGPGTRLTVL.

This sequence joins TRBV7-2 and TRBJ2-7, with 12 bases identical to TRBD2. V shed 6 bases, J shed 0 bases, and the junction held 3 bases outside the gene matches. Germline values: CDR1 SGHTA, CDR2 FQGNSA. The CDR3 contains 15 residues. This CDR3 is CASRPTSGSSYEQYF. The CDR3 DNA reads TGTGCCAGCAGACCGACTAGCGGGAGCTCCTACGAGCAGTACTTC.

The V call is TRBV5-1, the J call TRBJ2-1, with TRBD2 matching over 7 bases. This CDR3 spans 15 amino acids. Germline V gene lookup returns CDR1 SGHRS and CDR2 YFSETQ. Germline trimming cut 6 bases from V and 0 bases from J; bases unmatched to any gene: 6. The CDR3 loop is CASTRGGSSYNEQFF. The CDR3 nucleotides are TGCGCCAGCACCCGCGGCGGGAGCTCCTACAATGAGCAGTTCTTC.

With respect to this clone: Other DNA sequences of this sample code for an identical CDR3. The chain recombines TRBV6-6 with TRBJ2-7, with D hard to call. Germline lookup yields CDR1 MNHNY and CDR2 SVGAGI (reference sequence). The length of the CDR3 is 10 residues. V gave up 8 bases and J gave up 1 base, with 3 bases separating them. The CDR3 DNA sequence: TGTGCCAGCGCTTCCTACGAGCAGTACTTC. Translated, it gives CASASYEQYF.

The J gene is TRBJ1-6, the V gene TRBV28, with D tentatively TRBD1 (5 bases). Germline V lookup: CDR1 MDHEN, CDR2 SYDVKM. With 7 bases removed from V and 10 bases from J, the gap between germline ends came to 26 bases. There are 17 residues in the CDR3. CDR3 coding DNA: TGTGCCAGCACCCGATCGGCGGGGACCTGGGTCGGGTCACCCCTCCACTTT. Encoded protein: CASTRSAGTWVGSPLHF.

The chain has TRBV9 and TRBJ1-3, with TRBD1 matching over 7 bases. The CDR3 is made up of 15 amino acids. CDR1 and CDR2 (germline): SGDLS, YYNGEE. The V and J ends lost 3 bases and 0 bases, in that order; junction bases with no gene match: 3. In nucleotides, the CDR3 is TGTGCCAGCAGCGGACAGGGTAGCTCTGGAAACACCATATATTTT. The encoded protein is CASSGQGSSGNTIYF.

The V gene is TRBV6-5, the J gene TRBJ1-4; D is uncertain. The CDR3 has 13 amino acids. Germline CDR1 reads MNHEY; CDR2 reads SVGAGI. Deletions cut 4 bases from V and 5 bases from J, with 8 bases between. This CDR3 is CASSSSLNEKLFF. CDR3 bases: TGTGCCAGCAGTTCCAGCCTGAATGAAAAACTGTTTTTT.